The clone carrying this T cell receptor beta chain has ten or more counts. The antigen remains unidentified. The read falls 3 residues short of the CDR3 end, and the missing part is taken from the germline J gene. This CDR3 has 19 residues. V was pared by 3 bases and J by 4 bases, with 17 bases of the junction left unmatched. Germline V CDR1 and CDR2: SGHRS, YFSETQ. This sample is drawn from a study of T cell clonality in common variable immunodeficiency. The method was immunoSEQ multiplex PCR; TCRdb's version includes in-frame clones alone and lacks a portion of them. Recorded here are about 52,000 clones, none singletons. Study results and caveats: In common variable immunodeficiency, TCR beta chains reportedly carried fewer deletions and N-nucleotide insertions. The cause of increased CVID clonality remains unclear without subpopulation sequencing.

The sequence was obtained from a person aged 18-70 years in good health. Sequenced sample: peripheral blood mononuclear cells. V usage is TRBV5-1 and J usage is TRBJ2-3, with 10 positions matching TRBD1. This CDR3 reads CASSSSRDRGEHIPDTQYF. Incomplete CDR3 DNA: TGCGCCAGCAGCTCGTCCCGGGACAGGGGAGAACACATCCCAGATACG.